This entry is about one TCR beta chain. CDR1 is LGHDT and CDR2 is YNNKEL in the germline V gene (reference sequence). The V end was cut by 0 bases, the J end by 6 bases, with 12 bases between. The CDR3 loop spans 14 amino acids. Original data processing: Reference gene primers were amplified, and this amplification served to estimate nucleated cell counts. Assay: immunoSEQ multiplex PCR; the TCRdb copy retains only in-frame clones and omits some. V, J and clone size derive from that table, while D and trimming were established from the DNA sequence. Here the sample spans 350,000 to 450,000 clones, around 87% being singletons. This record comes from a study of blood T cell repertoires in COVID-19. On the study more broadly: COVID-19 samples, acute and convalescent, were from the United States, Italy and Spain. PBMCs, B-cell-depleted T cells, or T cells provided the cDNA or gDNA that made up the material.

One Seattle source followed patients from active infection through their disease course. The TCR sequence derives from an older woman with COVID-19, enrolled during active disease. The sequencing input was peripheral blood. This chain links TRBV3-1 (or the pseudogene TRBV3-2) with TRBJ2-7; the D gene is possibly TRBD1 (6 bases). CDR3 residues: CASSQDPNRVEQYF. Here the CDR3 DNA reads TGTGCCAGCAGCCAAGATCCCAACAGGGTCGAGCAGTACTTC.